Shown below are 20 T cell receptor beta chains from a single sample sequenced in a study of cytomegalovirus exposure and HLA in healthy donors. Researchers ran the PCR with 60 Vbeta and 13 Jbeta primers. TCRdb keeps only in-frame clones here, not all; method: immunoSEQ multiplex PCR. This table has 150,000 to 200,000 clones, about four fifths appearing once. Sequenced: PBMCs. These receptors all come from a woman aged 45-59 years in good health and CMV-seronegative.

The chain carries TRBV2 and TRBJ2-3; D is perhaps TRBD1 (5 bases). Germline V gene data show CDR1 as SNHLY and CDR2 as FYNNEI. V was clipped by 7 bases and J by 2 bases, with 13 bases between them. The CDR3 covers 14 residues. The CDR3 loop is CASKGPVSTDTQYF. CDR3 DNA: TGTGCCAGCAAGGGGCCCGTTTCCACAGATACGCAGTATTTT. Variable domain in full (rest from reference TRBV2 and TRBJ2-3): EPEVTQTPSHQVTQMGQEVILRCVPISNHLYFYWYRQILGQKVEFLVSFYNNEISEKSEIFDDQFSVERPDGSNFTLKIRSTKLEDSAMYFCASKGPVSTDTQYFGPGTRLTVL.

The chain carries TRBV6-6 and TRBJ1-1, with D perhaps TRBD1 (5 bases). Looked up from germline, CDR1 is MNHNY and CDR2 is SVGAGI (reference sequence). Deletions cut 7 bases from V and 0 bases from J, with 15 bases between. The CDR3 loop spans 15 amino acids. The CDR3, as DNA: TGTGCCAGCATCCCGTTGTGGGGGGTGAACACTGAAGCTTTCTTT. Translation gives CASIPLWGVNTEAFF.

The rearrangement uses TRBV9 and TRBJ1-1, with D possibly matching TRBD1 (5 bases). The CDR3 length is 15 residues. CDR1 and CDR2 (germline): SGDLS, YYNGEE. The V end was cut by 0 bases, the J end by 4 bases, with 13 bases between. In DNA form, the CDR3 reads TGTGCCAGCAGCGTAGACCAGGGAAGGGTCACTGAAGCTTTCTTT. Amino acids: CASSVDQGRVTEAFF.

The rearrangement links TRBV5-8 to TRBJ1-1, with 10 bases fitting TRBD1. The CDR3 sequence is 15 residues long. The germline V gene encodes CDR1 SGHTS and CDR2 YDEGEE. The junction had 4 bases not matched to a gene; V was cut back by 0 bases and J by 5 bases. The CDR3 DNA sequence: TGTGCCAGCAGCTTGGTGACAGGGGGCAGGACTGAAGCTTTCTTT. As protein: CASSLVTGGRTEAFF. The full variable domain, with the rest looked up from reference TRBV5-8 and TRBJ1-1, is EAGVTQSPTHLIKTRGQQATLRCSPISGHTSVYWYQQALGLGLQFLLWYDEGEERNRGNFPPRFSGRQFPNYSSELNVNALELEDSALYLCASSLVTGGRTEAFFGQGTRLTVV.

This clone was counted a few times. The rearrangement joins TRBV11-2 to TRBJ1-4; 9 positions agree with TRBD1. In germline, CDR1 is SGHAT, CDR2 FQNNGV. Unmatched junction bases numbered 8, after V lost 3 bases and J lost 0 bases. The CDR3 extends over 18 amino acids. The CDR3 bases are TGTGCCAGCAGCTTCCTACCGGGACAGGGTTCAACTAATGAAAAACTGTTTTTT. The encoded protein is CASSFLPGQGSTNEKLFF.

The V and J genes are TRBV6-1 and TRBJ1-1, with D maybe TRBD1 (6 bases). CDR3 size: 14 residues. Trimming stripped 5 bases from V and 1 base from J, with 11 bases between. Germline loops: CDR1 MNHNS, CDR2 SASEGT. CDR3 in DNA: TGTGCCAGCAGTCCCGGGACATGGAACACTGAAGCTTTCTTT. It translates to CASSPGTWNTEAFF.

CDR3 nucleotide sequence: TGTGCCAGCAGTTTATTTCCGGGAGATAATCAGCCCCAGCATTTT. It translates to CASSLFPGDNQPQHF. The rearrangement joins TRBV28 to TRBJ1-5; D uncertain. Germline lookup yields CDR1 MDHEN and CDR2 SYDVKM. The CDR3 is made up of 15 amino acids. V lost 1 base and J 4 bases, leaving 11 bases between the germline ends.

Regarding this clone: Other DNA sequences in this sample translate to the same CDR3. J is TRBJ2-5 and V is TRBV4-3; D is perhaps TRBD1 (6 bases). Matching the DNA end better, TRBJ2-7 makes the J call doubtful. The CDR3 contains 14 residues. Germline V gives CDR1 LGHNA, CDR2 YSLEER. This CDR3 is CASSQDRGSYEQYF. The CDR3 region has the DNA TGCGCCAGCAGCCAAGACAGGGGATCGTACGAGCAGTACTTC.

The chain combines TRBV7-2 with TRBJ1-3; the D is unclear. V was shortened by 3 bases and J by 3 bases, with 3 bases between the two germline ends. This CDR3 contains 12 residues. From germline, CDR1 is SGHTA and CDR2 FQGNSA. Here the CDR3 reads CASSLSGNTIYF. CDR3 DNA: TGTGCCAGCAGCTTGAGTGGAAACACCATATATTTT.

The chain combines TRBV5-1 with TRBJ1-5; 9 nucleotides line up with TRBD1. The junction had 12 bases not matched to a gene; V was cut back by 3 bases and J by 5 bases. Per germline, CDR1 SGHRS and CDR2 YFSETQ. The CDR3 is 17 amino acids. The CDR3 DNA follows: TGCGCCAGCAGCTCTCGGACAGGGGAGTCCCAGTATCAGCCCCAGCATTTT. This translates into CASSSRTGESQYQPQHF.

This chain's CDR3 is CASTGVRDEQFF. The CDR3, as DNA: TGTGCCAGCACGGGAGTACGGGATGAGCAGTTCTTC. The chain has TRBV28 and TRBJ2-1, with D possibly TRBD2 on 6 matching bases. V was pared by 7 bases and J by 8 bases, with 12 bases between. The CDR3 spans 12 residues. Per the germline V gene, CDR1 is MDHEN and CDR2 is SYDVKM. Full variable domain (outside the CDR3, taken from reference TRBV28 and TRBJ2-1): DVKVTQSSRYLVKRTGEKVFLECVQDMDHENMFWYRQDPGLGLRLIYFSYDVKMKEKGDIPEGYSVSREKKERFSLILESASTNQTSMYLCASTGVRDEQFFGPGTRLTVL.

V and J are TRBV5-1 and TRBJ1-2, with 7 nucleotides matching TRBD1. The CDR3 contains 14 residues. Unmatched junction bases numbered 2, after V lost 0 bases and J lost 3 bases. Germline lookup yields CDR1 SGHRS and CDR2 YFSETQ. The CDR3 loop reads CASSLEGADYGYTF. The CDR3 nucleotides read TGCGCCAGCAGCTTGGAGGGGGCAGACTATGGCTACACCTTC.

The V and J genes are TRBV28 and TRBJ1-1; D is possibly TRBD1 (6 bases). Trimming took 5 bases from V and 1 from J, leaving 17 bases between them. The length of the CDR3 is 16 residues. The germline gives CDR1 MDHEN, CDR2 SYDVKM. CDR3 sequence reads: CASSPSLGQQNTEAFF. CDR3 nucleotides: TGTGCCAGCAGTCCAAGCCTTGGACAGCAGAACACTGAAGCTTTCTTT.

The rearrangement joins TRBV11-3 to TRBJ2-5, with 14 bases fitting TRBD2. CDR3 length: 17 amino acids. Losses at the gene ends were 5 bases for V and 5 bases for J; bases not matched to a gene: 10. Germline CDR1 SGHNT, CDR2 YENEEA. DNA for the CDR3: TGTGCCAGCAGCCAAGGGACTAGCGGGAGTGGTAGGGAGACCCAGTACTTC. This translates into CASSQGTSGSGRETQYF.

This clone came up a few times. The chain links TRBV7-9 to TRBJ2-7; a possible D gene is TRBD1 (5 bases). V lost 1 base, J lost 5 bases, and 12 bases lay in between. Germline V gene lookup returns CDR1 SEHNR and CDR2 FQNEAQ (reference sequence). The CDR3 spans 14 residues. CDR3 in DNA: TGTGCCAGCAGCTTAGTGGGCCAGGGCAACGAGCAGTACTTC. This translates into CASSLVGQGNEQYF.

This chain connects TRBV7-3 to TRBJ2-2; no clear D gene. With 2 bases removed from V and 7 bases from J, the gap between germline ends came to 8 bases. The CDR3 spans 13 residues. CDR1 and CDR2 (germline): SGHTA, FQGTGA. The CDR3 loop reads CASSLSFSGELFF. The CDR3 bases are TGTGCCAGCAGCTTATCCTTTAGCGGGGAGCTGTTTTTT.

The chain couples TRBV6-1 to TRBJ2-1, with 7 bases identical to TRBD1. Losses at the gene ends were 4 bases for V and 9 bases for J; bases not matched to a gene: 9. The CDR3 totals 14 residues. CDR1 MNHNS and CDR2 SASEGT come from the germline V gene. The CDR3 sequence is CASSVLQGWSEQFF. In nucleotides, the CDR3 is TGTGCCAGCAGTGTCCTACAGGGGTGGAGTGAGCAGTTCTTC.

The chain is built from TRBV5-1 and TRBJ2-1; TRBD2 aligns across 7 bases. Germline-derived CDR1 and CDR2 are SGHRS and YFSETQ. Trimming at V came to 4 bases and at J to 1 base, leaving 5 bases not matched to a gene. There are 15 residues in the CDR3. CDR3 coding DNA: TGCGCCAGCAGCAGTTCTAGCGGATCCTACAATGAGCAGTTCTTC. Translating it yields CASSSSSGSYNEQFF.

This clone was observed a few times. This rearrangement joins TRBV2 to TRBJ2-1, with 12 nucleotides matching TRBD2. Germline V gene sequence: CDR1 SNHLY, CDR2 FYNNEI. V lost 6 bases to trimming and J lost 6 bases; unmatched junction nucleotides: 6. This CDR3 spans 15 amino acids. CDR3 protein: CASSGLAGFANEQFF. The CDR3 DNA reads TGTGCCAGCAGCGGACTAGCGGGATTCGCCAATGAGCAGTTCTTC.

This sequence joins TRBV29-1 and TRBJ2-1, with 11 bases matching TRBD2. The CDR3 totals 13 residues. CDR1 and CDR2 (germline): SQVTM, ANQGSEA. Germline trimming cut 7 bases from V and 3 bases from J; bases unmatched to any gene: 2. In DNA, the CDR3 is TGCAGCGCTAGCGGGAGGCTCTACAATGAGCAGTTCTTC. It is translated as CSASGRLYNEQFF.